These T cell receptor beta chains were read from a single sample in a study of naive CD8 T cells in extremely preterm neonates. TCRdb keeps only in-frame clones here, not all; method: immunoSEQ multiplex PCR. The sample shows about 5,500 clones, 95% to 97% of them seen only once. Sequenced sample: naive CD8+ T cells from blood. These receptors came from a human donor in good health. The CDR3 runs from the conserved cysteine through the conserved F or W. A D gene is named only where the DNA matches it firmly. Some rows have no size entry. The others give once, few or many, or a class for an expanded clone.

J | size | D | V | DNA | CDR3
TRBJ2-6 | . | TRBD1 | TRBV27 | TGTGCCAGCACGACAGGGGTCTCTGGGGCCAACGTCCTGACTTTC | CASTTGVSGANVLTF
TRBJ1-1 | . | . | TRBV19 | TGTGCCAGTAGTATGGCGGGGGTGAACACTGAAGCTTTCTTT | CASSMAGVNTEAFF
TRBJ2-5 | once | TRBD2 | TRBV7-2 | TGTGCCAGCAGCTCCGGACTAGCGGGGTGGGAGACCCAGTACTTC | CASSSGLAGWETQYF
TRBJ2-3 | . | TRBD1 | TRBV19 | TGTGCCAGTAGTATTTCAGGGGGCTCGGTAATTACAGATACGCAGTATTTT | CASSISGGSVITDTQYF
TRBJ2-7 | . | TRBD2 | TRBV27 | TGTGCCAGCAGTTGGGCTAGCGGGGGGCGGGAGCAGTACTTC | CASSWASGGREQYF
TRBJ1-2 | . | . | TRBV6-5 | TGTGCCAGCAGCGAGGGCGGTCTCTCGGATGGCTACACCTTC | CASSEGGLSDGYTF
TRBJ2-2 | . | . | TRBV7-9 | TGTGCCAGCAGCCCAGGGACTCGGTCCCCCACCGGGGAGCTGTTTTTT | CASSPGTRSPTGELFF
TRBJ1-1 | . | . | TRBV10-3 | TGTGCCATCACGGGCGGGGGAACTGAAGCTTTCTTT | CAITGGGTEAFF
TRBJ1-4 | . | . | TRBV4-1 | TGCGCCAGCAGCCAAACTCTTGGGTCGGGGGGTGAAAAACTGTTTTTT | CASSQTLGSGGEKLFF
TRBJ2-2 | . | TRBD2 | TRBV7-9 | TGTGCCAGCACCCCAGCGGGGGGGCCGAACACCGGGGAGCTGTTTTTT | CASTPAGGPNTGELFF
TRBJ2-7 | . | TRBD1 | TRBV11-2 | TGTGCCAGCAGCTTCGGAGGGGGACAGGTATACGAGCAGTACTTC | CASSFGGGQVYEQYF
TRBJ1-1 | . | . | TRBV10-2 | TGCGCCAGCTCATTCGGTTTAATGAACACTGAAGCTTTCTTT | CASSFGLMNTEAFF
TRBJ2-5 | . | TRBD2 | TRBV11-2 | TGTGCCAGCAGCCCCCCAGGGCTAGCGGGCTTGCAGACCCAGTACTTC | CASSPPGLAGLQTQYF
TRBJ2-6 | . | . | TRBV27 | TGTGCCAGCAGTTTAGGGCTGATCTCTGGGGCCAACGTCCTGACTTTC | CASSLGLISGANVLTF
TRBJ1-5 | . | . | TRBV28 | TGTGGCACCTCGCCGGGCAATCAGCCCCAGCATTTT | CGTSPGNQPQHF
TRBJ2-7 | . | . | TRBV7-6 | TGTGCCAGCAGCTTAGCGGGCAGTTCCATAGGCTACGAGCAGTACTTC | CASSLAGSSIGYEQYF
TRBJ1-2 | . | . | TRBV7-9 | TGTGCCAGCAGCTCGCGCCTGGACAGCCCCTATGGCTACACCTTC | CASSSRLDSPYGYTF
TRBJ2-5 | . | . | TRBV4-3 | TGCGCCGGCAGCCAAGTTATGGGGGGCCAAGAGACCCAGTACTTC | CAGSQVMGGQETQYF
TRBJ1-2 | . | . | TRBV15 | TGTGCCACCAGCAGAGGACAGGCCAGCGGCTATGGCTACACCTTC | CATSRGQASGYGYTF
TRBJ2-1 | . | . | TRBV27 | TGTGCCAGCACCGGACTGCCACCTAATTACAATGAGCAGTTCTTC | CASTGLPPNYNEQFF
TRBJ2-1 | . | . | TRBV6-5 | TGTGCCAGCAGTTACCGGGGCTACAATGAGCAGTTCTTC | CASSYRGYNEQFF
TRBJ2-7 | . | . | TRBV10-3 | TGTGCCATCACCCCACAGGGCTCCTACGAGCAGTACTTC | CAITPQGSYEQYF
TRBJ2-3 | . | TRBD2 | TRBV7-3 | TGTGCCAGCAGCGGGGAGGGGCAGGCGCAGTATTTT | CASSGEGQAQYF